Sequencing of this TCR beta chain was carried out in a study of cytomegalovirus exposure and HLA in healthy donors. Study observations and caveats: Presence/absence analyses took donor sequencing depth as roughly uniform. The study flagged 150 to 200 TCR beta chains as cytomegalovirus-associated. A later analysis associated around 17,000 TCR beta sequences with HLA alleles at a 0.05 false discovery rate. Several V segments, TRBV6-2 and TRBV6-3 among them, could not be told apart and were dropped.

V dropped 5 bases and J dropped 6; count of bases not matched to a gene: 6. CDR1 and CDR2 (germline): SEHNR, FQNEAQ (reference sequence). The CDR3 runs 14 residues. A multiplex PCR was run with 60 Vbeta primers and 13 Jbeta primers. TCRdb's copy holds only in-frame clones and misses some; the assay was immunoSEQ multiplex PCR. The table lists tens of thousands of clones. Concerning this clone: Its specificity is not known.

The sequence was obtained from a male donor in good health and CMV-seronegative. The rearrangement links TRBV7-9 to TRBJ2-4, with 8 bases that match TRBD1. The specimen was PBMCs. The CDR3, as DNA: TGTGCCAGCAGCGATGGACAGGGAGCAAACATTCAGTACTTC. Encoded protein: CASSDGQGANIQYF. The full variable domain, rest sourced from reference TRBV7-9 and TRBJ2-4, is DTGVSQNPRHKITKRGQNVTFRCDPISEHNRLYWYRQTLGQGPEFLTYFQNEAQLEKSRLLSDRFSAERPKGSFSTLEIQRTEQGDSAMYLCASSDGQGANIQYFGAGTRLSVL.